What follows are 2 T cell receptor beta chains derived from one specimen sequenced in a study of Ad26.COV2.S vaccination and SARS-CoV-2 variants. The protocol was immunoSEQ multiplex PCR, while the TCRdb copy is restricted to in-frame clones and leaves out a portion. The table shows roughly 420,000 clones, with approximately 88% occurring only once. Sample treatment: some 20 received Ad26.COV2.S at low or high dose, single or two shots; a few received placebo; per-sample allocation not given. The study sampled participants on day 63 after the first vaccine or placebo injection. The specimen comprised peripheral blood, sampled in a trial of Ad26.COV2.S vaccine versus placebo. The receptors shown here come from a person aged 18 to 65 who received the Ad26.COV2.S COVID-19 vaccine or a placebo.

The rearrangement joins TRBV6-4 to TRBJ2-7; D tentatively fits TRBD1 or TRBD2 (5 bases each). V was cut by 3 bases and J by 0 bases, with 12 bases left in between. The CDR3 is made up of 15 amino acids. Germline values: CDR1 MRHNA, CDR2 SNTAGT. The CDR3 spells CASSEEAGSSYEQYF. The CDR3 DNA follows: TGTGCCAGCAGTGAAGAGGCAGGGAGCTCCTACGAGCAGTACTTC.

The rearrangement uses TRBV2 and TRBJ2-7, with TRBD1 matching over 9 bases. Trimming cost V 7 bases and J 2 bases; bases outside gene matches: 6. The germline V gene has CDR1 SNHLY and CDR2 FYNNEI. CDR3 length: 14 residues. CDR3 in DNA: TGTGCCAGCAAAACAGGGGGCCCAGCCTACGAGCAGTACTTC. Protein: CASKTGGPAYEQYF.